A selection of T cell receptor beta chains follows, all from one sample in a study of T cells and Merkel cell carcinoma outcomes. Produced via immunoSEQ multiplex PCR; TCRdb's table is partial and in-frame only. The table has under 750 clones, roughly 90% seen once; the top ten hold roughly 4.9%. Sequencing used tumor tissue from Merkel cell carcinoma. Receptor source: a human donor with Merkel cell carcinoma. Each CDR3 is given with its conserved first and last residue. D genes are given only for firm matches. Rows may omit the clone size; those that give it use once, few, many or a size class.

J	size	V	D	DNA	CDR3
TRBJ2-5	.	TRBV28	TRBD1	TGTGCCAGCAGTTTTGTCAACCCGACAGGGGTTGGGACCCAGTACTTC	CASSFVNPTGVGTQYF
TRBJ2-7	.	TRBV7-2	.	TGTGCCAGCCGACTAGTGGGGGAATTGGAGCAGTACTTC	CASRLVGELEQYF
TRBJ2-5	.	TRBV11-2	TRBD2	TGTGCCAGCAGCGTGACTAGCGGGAGTCGTGCGGAGACCCAGTACTTC	CASSVTSGSRAETQYF
TRBJ2-7	.	TRBV30	.	TGTGCCTGGGGCCACAGCGGGCTCGAGCAGTACTTC	CAWGHSGLEQYF
TRBJ1-5	.	TRBV30	TRBD1	TGTGCCTGGAGCCCCACAGGGGGGAATCAGCCCCAGCATTTT	CAWSPTGGNQPQHF
TRBJ2-7	.	TRBV27	.	TGTGCCAGCTCGTGGACAGTTAAATCCGAGCAGTACTTC	CASSWTVKSEQYF
TRBJ2-7	.	TRBV30	.	TGTGCCTGGAGTGTAAGAGGGGTAGGCGACGAGCAGTACTTC	CAWSVRGVGDEQYF
TRBJ2-3	.	TRBV5-1	.	TGCGCCAGCAGCTCCACAGATACGCAGTATTTT	CASSSTDTQYF
TRBJ1-5	.	TRBV16	TRBD1	TGTGCCAGCAGCCAATCGGGACAGGGTAATCAGCCCCAGCATTTT	CASSQSGQGNQPQHF
TRBJ2-7	once	TRBV5-1	TRBD2	TGCGCCAGCAGCTTTACTAGCGGCTCTACGAGCGAGCAGTACTTC	CASSFTSGSTSEQYF
TRBJ2-7	.	TRBV9	.	TGTGCCAGCAGCATCGGACTCCTTTCCTACGAGCAGTACTTC	CASSIGLLSYEQYF
TRBJ2-7	.	TRBV10-2	.	TGCGCCAGCAGTGAGTCGAGTACTACTTCCTACGAGCAGTACTTC	CASSESSTTSYEQYF
TRBJ1-1	.	TRBV5-1	TRBD1	TGCGCCAGCGCCTTCCAGGGGGAAAGAGCTTTCTTT	CASAFQGERAFF
TRBJ2-7	.	TRBV28	.	TGTGCCAGCAGTTTAGAAACCGGGACACTCTACGAGCAGTACTTC	CASSLETGTLYEQYF
TRBJ2-2	.	TRBV11-2	.	TGTGCCAGCAGCTCAGACGGGGGGCGGAACACCGGGGAGCTGTTTTTT	CASSSDGGRNTGELFF
TRBJ2-7	.	TRBV7-9	TRBD1	TGTGCCAGCAGCCCGACCGGGACAGCCTACGAGCAGTACTTC	CASSPTGTAYEQYF
TRBJ2-5	.	TRBV7-9	.	TGTGCCAGCAGCCGGACCGCTGGGGAGACCCAGTACTTC	CASSRTAGETQYF
TRBJ2-7	.	TRBV7-9	.	TGTGCCAGCAGCTTAATCTACGAGCAGTACTTC	CASSLIYEQYF
TRBJ2-3	.	TRBV5-1	TRBD2	TGCGCCAGCAGGGAGGGACTAGCGGGCACAGATACGCAGTATTTT	CASREGLAGTDTQYF
TRBJ2-3	.	TRBV9	TRBD2	TGTGCCAGCAGCCCAGTGGGGACTAGCAAAGATACGCAGTATTTT	CASSPVGTSKDTQYF
TRBJ2-2	.	TRBV19	.	TGTGCCAGTAGCCCGATTTCCATGAACACCGGGGAGCTGTTTTTT	CASSPISMNTGELFF
TRBJ2-5	.	TRBV4-3	.	TGCGCCAGCAGCCATGGGGGATCGGAGACCCAGTACTTC	CASSHGGSETQYF
TRBJ2-5	.	TRBV5-4	.	TGTGCCAGCAGCACTGACCAGCGGCAAGAGACCCAGTACTTC	CASSTDQRQETQYF
TRBJ2-5	.	TRBV7-3	TRBD1	TGTGCCAGCAGCCAGTCCCGGGACAGGGGGAAGAAAGAGACCCAGTACTTC	CASSQSRDRGKKETQYF
TRBJ2-2	.	TRBV11-3	.	TGTGCCAGCAGCTCCGGGCCCAACACCGGGGAGCTGTTTTTT	CASSSGPNTGELFF
TRBJ1-1	.	TRBV18	.	TGTGCCAGCTCACCGGTTACCCCTGAAGCTTTCTTT	CASSPVTPEAFF
TRBJ2-4	.	TRBV29-1	TRBD1	TGCAGCGCTGCGACAGGGGGCAACATTCAGTACTTC	CSAATGGNIQYF
TRBJ2-7	.	TRBV30	.	TGTGCCTGGAGTGTACAGTGGGACGGATTTTTCTACGAGCAGTACTTC	CAWSVQWDGFFYEQYF
TRBJ1-4	.	TRBV27	.	TGTGCCAGCAGTACCACCTTTGCAACTAATGAAAAACTGTTTTTT	CASSTTFATNEKLFF
TRBJ2-3	.	TRBV5-4	TRBD2	TGTGCCAGCGCCCTAGCGGGAAGGGGCACAGATACGCAGTATTTT	CASALAGRGTDTQYF
TRBJ1-1	.	TRBV7-6	.	TGTGCCAGCAGCTTAGGAGGAACAGTGAACACTGAAGCTTTCTTT	CASSLGGTVNTEAFF
TRBJ2-2	.	TRBV19	.	TGTGCCAGTTCCTTATTCGGGGAGCTGTTTTTT	CASSLFGELFF
TRBJ2-3	.	TRBV15	.	TGTGCCACCAGCGGAGGGCCAGGCCCAGATACGCAGTATTTT	CATSGGPGPDTQYF
TRBJ2-2	.	TRBV5-1	.	TGCGCCAGCAGCTTGGGGCTGTCAGATTACGACACCGGGGAGCTGTTTTTT	CASSLGLSDYDTGELFF
TRBJ2-7	.	TRBV27	.	TGTGCCAGCAGTTTGTACGGTTGGCACGAGCAGTACTTC	CASSLYGWHEQYF
TRBJ2-7	.	TRBV7-8	TRBD2	TGTGCCAGCAGCTTAGGACTAGCTTTCCACGAGCAGTACTTC	CASSLGLAFHEQYF
TRBJ2-7	.	TRBV30	.	TGTGCCTGGAGTGTACTAGGCGGAACCTACGAGCAGTACTTC	CAWSVLGGTYEQYF
TRBJ2-1	.	TRBV7-2	.	TGTGCCAGCAGCCCCCGGACAGAGGAGTTCTTC	CASSPRTEEFF
TRBJ2-1	.	TRBV5-1	.	TGCGCCAGCAGTTATCTGGGTGGTTCAGGCGGAATATACAATGAGCAGTTCTTC	CASSYLGGSGGIYNEQFF
TRBJ2-5	.	TRBV10-2	.	TGCGCCAGCAGGCAGTTGGTCCAAGAGACCCAGTACTTC	CASRQLVQETQYF
TRBJ1-1	.	TRBV7-2	TRBD1	TGTGCCAGCAGTTCACAGGGGAGCGCCACTGAAGCTTTCTTT	CASSSQGSATEAFF
TRBJ1-1	.	TRBV6-5	.	TGTGCCAGCAGTTACGGACGGGGTAAGGGAAACACTGAAGCTTTCTTT	CASSYGRGKGNTEAFF
TRBJ2-7	.	TRBV30	.	TGTGCCTGGAGTCACCCCGGCGGGTTCGAGCAGTACTTC	CAWSHPGGFEQYF
TRBJ2-2	.	TRBV10-3	.	TGTGCCATCAGTGAGTCAACGGACCCAACCGGGGAGCTGTTTTTT	CAISESTDPTGELFF
TRBJ2-3	once	TRBV11-3	.	TGTGCCAGCAGCTTCAGCGAGGGCACAGATACGCAGTATTTT	CASSFSEGTDTQYF
TRBJ2-7	.	TRBV7-8	.	TGTGCCAGCAGCTTATTGGGCTCCTCCTACGAGCAGTACTTC	CASSLLGSSYEQYF
TRBJ1-4	.	TRBV7-8	.	TGTGCCAGCAGCTTTCGGTCTCGAGCAACTAATGAAAAACTGTTTTTT	CASSFRSRATNEKLFF
TRBJ2-7	.	TRBV5-6	TRBD1	TGTGCCAGCCACAGGGGGCGAGGATACGAGCAGTACTTC	CASHRGRGYEQYF
TRBJ1-2	.	TRBV9	.	TGTGCCAGCAGCCCGGGACGGACCATATCGACATTAGCTTATGGCTACACCTTC	CASSPGRTISTLAYGYTF
TRBJ2-1	.	TRBV6-1	.	TGTGCCAGCACCATTCAACGGGAAGAGCAGTTCTTC	CASTIQREEQFF
TRBJ2-7	.	TRBV30	.	TGTGCCTGGAGTGCTGCGACATTTGTCGACGAGCAGTACTTC	CAWSAATFVDEQYF
TRBJ2-3	.	TRBV6-4	TRBD1	TGTGCCAGCAGTGACGGACAGGGGGCAGATACGCAGTATTTT	CASSDGQGADTQYF
TRBJ2-3	.	TRBV30	.	TGTGCCTGGAGTGTAAGTAACGCAGATACGCAGTATTTT	CAWSVSNADTQYF
TRBJ2-2	.	TRBV15	.	TGTGCCACCAGCCTCAATAGTCTAGGAATCGGGGAGCTGTTTTTT	CATSLNSLGIGELFF
TRBJ2-7	.	TRBV6-1	.	TGTGCCAGCAGTGAAGCAGGGCAGCTCCTCTACGAGCAGTACTTC	CASSEAGQLLYEQYF
TRBJ2-6	.	TRBV5-1	.	TGCGCCAGCAGCCCCCAAAGGGGGAGCTCTGGGGCCAACGTCCTGACTTTC	CASSPQRGSSGANVLTF
TRBJ2-1	.	TRBV28	.	TGTGCCAGCAGTTCCTATCCCATCACGGACAGGGTACGGACTAGCCCTTACAATGAGCAGTTCTTC	CASSSYPITDRVRTSPYNEQFF